These T cell receptor beta chains were read from a single sample in a study of response to subunit inactivated influenza vaccine. TCRdb analysed the RT-PCR reads with MiXCR anew, one entry per CDR3 protein. The sample lists about 500,000 distinct CDR3 sequences, more than 15% occurring once. The sample was CD4+ T cells sorted from PBMCs, taken 23 to 25 months after vaccination. Source of these receptors: a man in his fifties or sixties who received an inactivated influenza vaccine. CDR3s include the opening cysteine and the closing phenylalanine or tryptophan. The order of the fields is V gene, J gene, D gene, CDR3 protein. D genes are given only for firm matches.

TRBV3-1	TRBJ1-2	.	CASSQDPGRRFRYTF
TRBV20-1	TRBJ1-2	.	CSARGRGVQYGGYTF
TRBV7-2	TRBJ2-5	.	CASSLGPLGETQYF
TRBV15	TRBJ2-1	TRBD2	CATSMGLAGNGGNEQFF
TRBV12-3/TRBV12-4	TRBJ1-1	.	CASSTVRQAGAFF
TRBV4-3	TRBJ1-3	.	CASSQQGANSGNTIYF
TRBV6-1	TRBJ2-5	TRBD2	CASRLGRGSGIGETQYF
TRBV2	TRBJ2-7	.	CATLLAYEQYF
TRBV2	TRBJ1-1	.	CASARWENTEAFF
TRBV12-3/TRBV12-4	TRBJ2-2	.	CASSDISGELFF
TRBV24-1	TRBJ2-3	.	CATSEGGTGTDTQYF
TRBV2	TRBJ2-1	TRBD2	CASGTSKEQFF
TRBV10-3	TRBJ2-6	.	CAISGAGVGANVLTF
TRBV7-2	TRBJ1-1	TRBD1	CASSYRGLTEAFF
TRBV10-2	TRBJ2-2	TRBD1	CASRPQGVDGSTGELFF
TRBV20-1	TRBJ2-7	TRBD2	CSAKLAGDSEQYF
TRBV5-1	TRBJ2-5	.	CASSLSLRGRRETQYF
TRBV5-1	TRBJ2-7	TRBD1	CASSFNTGQRNYEQYF
TRBV2	TRBJ2-7	.	CASRQGLYEQYF
TRBV20-1	TRBJ1-4	TRBD1	CSAKGQINEKLFF
TRBV10-3	TRBJ1-1	.	CAIAREMNTEAFF
TRBV20-1	TRBJ2-1	TRBD2	CSAVRLAGGPINEQFF
TRBV7-2	TRBJ2-3	.	CASSLAGPRGMRTDTQYF
TRBV4-2	TRBJ1-5	.	CASSQERGLGNQPQHF
TRBV21-1	TRBJ2-4	.	CASSKVITGEDGHIQYF
TRBV4-1	TRBJ2-1	.	CASSHQDLYNEQFF
TRBV20-1	TRBJ2-5	TRBD2	CSARDKPSGRFGETQYF
TRBV7-8	TRBJ1-3	.	CASSLGTAGNTIYF
TRBV2	TRBJ2-7	.	CASMWNQQAGQYF
TRBV4-2	TRBJ2-1	TRBD2	CASSQEELAGGNNEQFF
TRBV10-3	TRBJ2-3	.	CAISGENTQYF
TRBV4-3	TRBJ2-5	TRBD2	CASSSLAGGETQYF
TRBV6-1	TRBJ2-3	.	CASSMGVADTQYF
TRBV6-2/TRBV6-3	TRBJ2-7	.	CASSYRQETYEQYF
TRBV6-1	TRBJ2-7	.	CASSMGHLTYEQYF
TRBV28	TRBJ2-7	.	CASSFNGGGYEQYF
TRBV10-3	TRBJ2-3	.	CAISDPPGDTQYF
TRBV6-2/TRBV6-3	TRBJ2-6	.	CASSPVGVSGANVLTF
TRBV24-1	TRBJ2-7	.	CATSDSEGSGNPYEQYF
TRBV7-9	TRBJ2-1	.	CASSPRGHQHDEQFF
TRBV29-1	TRBJ2-7	TRBD2	CSAGLAESYEQYF
TRBV30	TRBJ1-2	TRBD1	CAWTGQGRNIHGYTF
TRBV11-2	TRBJ2-1	.	CASSLERGIHEQFF
TRBV6-2/TRBV6-3	TRBJ2-2	.	CASSKIIGNTGELFF
TRBV12-3/TRBV12-4	TRBJ2-3	.	CASKISVGGTDTQYF
TRBV11-2	TRBJ2-5	TRBD2	CASCLDGGAEETQYF
TRBV12-3/TRBV12-4	TRBJ2-2	.	CASSSFLDGELFF
TRBV24-1	TRBJ2-5	TRBD2	CATSDLPSGEETQYF
TRBV29-1	TRBJ2-3	.	CSVDARVSTDTQYF
TRBV29-1	TRBJ1-5	.	CSVGTAQYSNQPQHF
TRBV7-2	TRBJ2-7	.	CASSSGPGPTYEQYF